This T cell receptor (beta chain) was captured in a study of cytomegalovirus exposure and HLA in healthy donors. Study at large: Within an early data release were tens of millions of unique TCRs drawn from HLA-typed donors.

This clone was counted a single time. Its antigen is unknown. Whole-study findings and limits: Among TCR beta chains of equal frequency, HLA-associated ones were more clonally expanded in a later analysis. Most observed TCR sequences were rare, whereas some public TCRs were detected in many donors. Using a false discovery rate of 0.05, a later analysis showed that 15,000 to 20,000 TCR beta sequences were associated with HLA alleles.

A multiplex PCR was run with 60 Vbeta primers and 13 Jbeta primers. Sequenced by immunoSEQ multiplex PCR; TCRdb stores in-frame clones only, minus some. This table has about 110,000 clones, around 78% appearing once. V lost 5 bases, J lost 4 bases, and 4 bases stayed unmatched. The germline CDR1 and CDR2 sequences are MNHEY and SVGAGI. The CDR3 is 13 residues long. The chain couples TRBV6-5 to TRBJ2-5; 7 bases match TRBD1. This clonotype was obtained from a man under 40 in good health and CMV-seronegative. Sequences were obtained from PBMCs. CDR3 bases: TGTGCCAGCAGTCAGAGACAGGGAGAGACCCAGTACTTC. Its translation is CASSQRQGETQYF.